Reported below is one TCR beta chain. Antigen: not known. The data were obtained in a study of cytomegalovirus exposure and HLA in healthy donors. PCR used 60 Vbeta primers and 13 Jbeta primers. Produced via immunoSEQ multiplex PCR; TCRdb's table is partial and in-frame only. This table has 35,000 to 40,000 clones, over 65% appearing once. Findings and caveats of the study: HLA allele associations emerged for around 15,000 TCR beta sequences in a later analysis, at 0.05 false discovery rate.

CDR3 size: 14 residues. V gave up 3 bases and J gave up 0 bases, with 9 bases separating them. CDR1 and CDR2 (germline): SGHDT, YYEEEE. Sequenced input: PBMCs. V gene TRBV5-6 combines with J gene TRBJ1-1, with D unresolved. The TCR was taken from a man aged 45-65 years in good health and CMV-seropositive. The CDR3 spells CASSSRALNTEAFF. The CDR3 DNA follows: TGTGCCAGCAGCTCGCGGGCCCTGAACACTGAAGCTTTCTTT.